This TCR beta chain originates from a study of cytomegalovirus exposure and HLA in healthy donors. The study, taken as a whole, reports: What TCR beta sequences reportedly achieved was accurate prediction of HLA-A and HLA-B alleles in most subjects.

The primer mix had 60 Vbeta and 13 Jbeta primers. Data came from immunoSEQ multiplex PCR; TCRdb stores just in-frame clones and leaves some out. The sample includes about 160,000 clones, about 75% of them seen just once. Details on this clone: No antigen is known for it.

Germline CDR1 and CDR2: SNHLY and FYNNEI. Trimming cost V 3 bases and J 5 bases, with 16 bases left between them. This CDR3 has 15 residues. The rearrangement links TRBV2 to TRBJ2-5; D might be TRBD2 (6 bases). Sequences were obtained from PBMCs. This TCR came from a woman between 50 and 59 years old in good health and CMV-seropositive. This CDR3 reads CASSDRAGLQETQYF. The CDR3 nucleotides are TGTGCCAGCAGTGATCGGGCGGGACTCCAGGAGACCCAGTACTTC. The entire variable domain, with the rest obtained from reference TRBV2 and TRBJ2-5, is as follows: EPEVTQTPSHQVTQMGQEVILRCVPISNHLYFYWYRQILGQKVEFLVSFYNNEISEKSEIFDDQFSVERPDGSNFTLKIRSTKLEDSAMYFCASSDRAGLQETQYFGPGTRLLVL.